The 8 T cell receptor beta chains listed next were all sequenced from one sample in a study of immune evolution from preneoplasia to lung adenocarcinoma. Profiled with immunoSEQ multiplex PCR; TCRdb holds only in-frame clones, not every one. The data hold approximately 4,200 clones, with around 83% observed a single time. Sequenced material: FFPE minimally invasive lung adenocarcinoma tissue. The receptors stem from a person between 60 and 70 years old with lung adenocarcinoma.

V and J are TRBV7-6 and TRBJ2-5; maybe TRBD2 (5 bases). V dropped 4 bases and J dropped 1 base, with 10 bases sitting between them. The CDR3 consists of 14 residues. Germline CDR1 reads SGHVS; CDR2 reads FNYEAQ. The CDR3 protein is CASSSEGSQETQYF. The CDR3 nucleotides are TGTGCCAGCAGCTCAGAGGGTTCCCAAGAGACCCAGTACTTC.

The CDR3 loop reads CASSSSDRGRAGELFF. For the CDR3, the DNA is TGTGCCAGCAGTTCCTCGGACAGGGGGCGCGCCGGGGAGCTGTTTTTT. The chain recombines TRBV28 with TRBJ2-2; 11 nucleotides match TRBD1. This CDR3 has 16 amino acids. In germline, CDR1 is MDHEN, CDR2 SYDVKM. Trimming cost V 4 bases and J 6 bases; bases outside gene matches: 7.

The V gene is TRBV19, the J gene TRBJ2-2, with a possible D match to TRBD1 (6 bases). The CDR3 has 15 residues. Per germline, CDR1 LNHDA and CDR2 SQIVND (reference sequence). V dropped 5 bases and J dropped 7 bases, with 17 bases sitting between them. CDR3 DNA: TGTGCCAGTAGTCCACGGGCAGGGGCGAACGGGGAGCTGTTTTTT. It encodes CASSPRAGANGELFF.

The CDR3 loop is CASSSPRQGLYNEQFF. The CDR3 coding sequence is TGTGCCAGTAGTTCCCCCCGACAGGGTCTATACAATGAGCAGTTCTTC. The rearrangement links TRBV19 to TRBJ2-1; 7 bases align to TRBD1. The CDR3 contains 16 residues. J lost 4 bases, V lost 5 bases, and 11 bases had no gene match. The V gene's germline CDR1 is LNHDA and CDR2 SQIVND (reference sequence).

The V and J genes are TRBV7-3 and TRBJ1-6, with D uncertain. The germline V and J ends were trimmed by 2 bases and 9 bases, with 8 bases remaining between them. The CDR3 is made up of 13 amino acids. Germline-derived CDR1 and CDR2 are SGHTA and FQGTGA. CDR3 protein: CASSLEAGSPLHF. The CDR3 DNA follows: TGTGCCAGCAGCTTAGAGGCGGGTTCACCCCTCCACTTT.

This CDR3 reads CASSFGSGRETQYF. Written as DNA, the CDR3 is TGTGCCAGCAGCTTCGGGTCGGGCCGGGAGACCCAGTACTTC. V and J are TRBV5-6 and TRBJ2-5; D not certain. The V and J ends lost 2 bases and 5 bases respectively, with 13 bases between them. The CDR3 spans 14 residues. Germline lookup yields CDR1 SGHDT and CDR2 YYEEEE. Combining the CDR3 with reference TRBV5-6 and TRBJ2-5 gives the whole variable domain DAGVTQSPTHLIKTRGQQVTLRCSPKSGHDTVSWYQQALGQGPQFIFQYYEEEERQRGNFPDRFSGHQFPNYSSELNVNALLLGDSALYLCASSFGSGRETQYFGPGTRLLVL.

Regarding this clone: The junction differs from germline at one of its ends, possibly a read error. This sample also contains other DNA sequences that code for the same CDR3. The chain uses TRBV5-6 and TRBJ1-2; D not resolved. The CDR3 covers 15 residues. Germline CDR1 is SGHDT and CDR2 is YYEEEE. CDR3 in amino acids: CASSSFNSVNYGYTF. In nucleotides, the CDR3 is TGTGCCAGCAGCTCATTCAATTCAGTTAACTATGGCTACACCTTT.

The chain combines TRBV28 with TRBJ1-1, with 7 bases aligning to TRBD1. J was trimmed by 4 bases and V by 5 bases; bases with no gene match: 13. This CDR3 has 16 residues. CDR1 is MDHEN, CDR2 SYDVKM, per germline. The CDR3 sequence is CASSRRKGQILTEAFF. DNA for the CDR3: TGTGCCAGCAGTCGACGAAAGGGACAGATTCTCACTGAAGCTTTCTTT.